This T cell receptor (beta chain) was recovered during a study of human T cells and chemical hapten exposure. V lost 2 bases, J lost 2 bases, and 16 bases lay in between. Germline V gives CDR1 MNHNY, CDR2 SVGAGI (reference sequence). CDR3 size: 16 residues. TCRdb re-called the RACE reads through MiXCR, storing one row per CDR3 protein. This repertoire shows fewer than 90,000 distinct CDR3 sequences, 6.6% found once; its top ten account for 1% to 1.5%. As for time point: patch test 2, 6 weeks after DPC sensitization. As to treatment: therapeutic diphenylcyclopropenone sensitization with weekly scalp DPC. This clonotype was recorded many times.

The sequenced sample was whole blood, obtained in connection with sensitization to the hapten diphenylcyclopropenone (DPC). The clonotype comes from a woman aged 30 to 39 with alopecia areata. Some clones in this sample may be carry-over from other donors' samples. The V and J genes are TRBV6-6 and TRBJ2-7; D possibly corresponds to TRBD1 (6 bases). CDR3 nucleotide sequence: TGTGCCAGCAGTTACCTGACCGACAGGTTTACCTACGAGCAGTACTTC. This codes for CASSYLTDRFTYEQYF.